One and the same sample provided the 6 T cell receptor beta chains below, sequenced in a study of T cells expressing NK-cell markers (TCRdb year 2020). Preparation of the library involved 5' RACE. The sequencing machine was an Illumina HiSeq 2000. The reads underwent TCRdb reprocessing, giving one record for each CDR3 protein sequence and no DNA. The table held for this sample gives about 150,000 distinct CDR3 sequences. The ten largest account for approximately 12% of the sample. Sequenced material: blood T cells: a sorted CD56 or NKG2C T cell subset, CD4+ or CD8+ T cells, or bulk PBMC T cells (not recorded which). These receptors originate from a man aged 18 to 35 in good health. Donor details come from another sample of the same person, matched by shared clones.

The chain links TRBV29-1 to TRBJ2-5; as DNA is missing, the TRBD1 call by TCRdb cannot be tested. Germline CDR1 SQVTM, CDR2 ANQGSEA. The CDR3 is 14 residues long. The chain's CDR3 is CSVEAFLAGETQYF.

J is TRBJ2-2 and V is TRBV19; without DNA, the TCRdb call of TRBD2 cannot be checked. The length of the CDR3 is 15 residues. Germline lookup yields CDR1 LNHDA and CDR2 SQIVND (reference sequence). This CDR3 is CASSIQAAGSGELFF.

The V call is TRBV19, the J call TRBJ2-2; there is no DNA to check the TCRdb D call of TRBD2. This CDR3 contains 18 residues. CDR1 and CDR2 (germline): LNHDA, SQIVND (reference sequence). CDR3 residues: CASSPTLEAGRLAGELFF.

The CDR3 spells CASSSRTEHRTDTQYF. The rearrangement links TRBV7-9 to TRBJ2-3. Germline V lookup: CDR1 SEHNR, CDR2 FQNEAQ (reference sequence). The CDR3 is 16 amino acids.

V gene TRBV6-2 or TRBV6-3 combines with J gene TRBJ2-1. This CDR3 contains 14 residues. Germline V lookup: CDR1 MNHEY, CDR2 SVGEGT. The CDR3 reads CASNLGKTYNEQFF.

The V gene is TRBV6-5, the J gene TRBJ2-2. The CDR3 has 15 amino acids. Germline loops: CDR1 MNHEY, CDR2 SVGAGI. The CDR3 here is CASSYFGRNTGELFF.